The 9 T cell receptor beta chains given below trace back to one sample, sequenced in a study of T cell repertoires in cytomegalovirus infection. TCRdb ran MiXCR on the reads and lists one entry per CDR3 protein. The data hold 830,000 or so distinct CDR3 sequences, with approximately 32% observed a single time. These receptors are not linked to any known antigen. The starting material was cultured CD8+ T cells from PBMCs, obtained from culture after CMV antigen stimulation. The receptors shown here come from a human donor in good health (CMV status not recorded). Some clones in this sample may be carry-over from other donors' samples.

This clonotype was seen just once. This may be a read error, as it is one base from a much larger clone. The chain employs TRBV5-6 and TRBJ1-5; 7 bases are shared with TRBD1. The CDR3 loop spans 15 amino acids. Looked up from germline, CDR1 is SGHDT and CDR2 is YYEEEE. The CDR3 here is CANSNTGDSNQPQHF. Written as DNA, the CDR3 is TGTGCCAACAGCAATACAGGGGATAGCAATCAGCCCCAGCATTTT.

This clonotype was detected a few times. This rearrangement joins TRBV5-1 to TRBJ2-5, with TRBD2 identical over 11 bases. With 3 bases clipped from V and 5 bases from J, the junction kept 12 bases outside the gene matches. The CDR3 length is 17 residues. CDR1 is SGHRS, CDR2 YFSETQ, per germline. The DNA for the CDR3 is TGCGCCAGCAGCTGGCTAGCGGGGGGCGGCCAGAGTGAGACCCAGTACTTC. This encodes CASSWLAGGGQSETQYF.

V gene TRBV12-3 or TRBV12-4 combines with J gene TRBJ2-2, with D tentatively TRBD1 or TRBD2 (5 bases each). This CDR3 is built from 15 residues. V lost 5 bases, J lost 1 base, and 11 bases lay in between. CDR3 in amino acids: CASSPWDQNTGELFF. In DNA form, the CDR3 reads TGTGCCAGCAGTCCCTGGGACCAGAACACCGGGGAGCTGTTTTTT.

This clonotype came up a few times. This sequence joins TRBV20-1 and TRBJ2-1; D possibly corresponds to TRBD1 (6 bases). This CDR3 is 15 amino acids long. Germline V lookup: CDR1 DFQATT, CDR2 SNEGSKA (reference sequence). Trimming took off 0 bases at V and 7 bases at J, with 16 bases between the two ends. CDR3 sequence reads: CSARDSRGLRNEQFF. Written as DNA, the CDR3 is TGCAGTGCTAGAGATTCCAGGGGATTAAGGAATGAGCAGTTCTTC.

This clonotype was detected only once. In DNA, the CDR3 is TGTGCTAGTGGTTTGGGGGACAGGGGAGAGCAGTACTTC. Residues: CASGLGDRGEQYF. V and J are TRBV12-5 and TRBJ2-7, with TRBD1 matching 10 bases. The CDR3 runs to 13 residues. Germline V CDR1 and CDR2: LGHNT, FRNRAP. V shed 1 base, J shed 7 bases, and the junction held 1 base outside the gene matches.

This clonotype has just a few counts. The chain links TRBV2 to TRBJ1-6; D may be TRBD1 (5 bases). The ends were cut back, 7 bases at V and 2 bases at J, with 15 bases in the middle. This CDR3 spans 16 amino acids. Germline loops: CDR1 SNHLY, CDR2 FYNNEI. CDR3 nucleotide sequence: TGTGCCAGCACACCACGGGGGGTCGCCTATAATTCACCCCTCCACTTT. This encodes CASTPRGVAYNSPLHF.

J is TRBJ2-1 and V is TRBV2; no clear D gene. V was trimmed by 7 bases and J by 10 bases, leaving 14 bases between them. This CDR3 has 12 residues. The germline V gene encodes CDR1 SNHLY and CDR2 FYNNEI. DNA of the CDR3: TGTGCCAGCATTAATTGGGAAGGGGAGCAGTTCTTC. Encoded protein: CASINWEGEQFF.

This chain connects TRBV6-5 to TRBJ1-4, with 7 positions matching TRBD1. CDR3 length: 15 amino acids. The germline gives CDR1 MNHEY, CDR2 SVGAGI. V shed 9 bases and J 5 bases; nucleotides not matched to a gene: 12. The CDR3 sequence: CASTQYRGPNEKLFF. DNA of the CDR3: TGTGCCAGTACTCAATACAGGGGACCCAATGAAAAACTGTTTTTT.

This clonotype was counted between two and nine times. J is TRBJ1-4 and V is TRBV7-9, with 7 bases that match TRBD1. CDR1 is SEHNR, CDR2 FQNEAQ, per germline (reference sequence). V shed 5 bases and J 4 bases; nucleotides not matched to a gene: 7. The CDR3 consists of 15 residues. CDR3 coding DNA: TGTGCCAGCAGCGGAGAGGGGACAGTTAATGAAAAACTGTTTTTT. It codes for CASSGEGTVNEKLFF.